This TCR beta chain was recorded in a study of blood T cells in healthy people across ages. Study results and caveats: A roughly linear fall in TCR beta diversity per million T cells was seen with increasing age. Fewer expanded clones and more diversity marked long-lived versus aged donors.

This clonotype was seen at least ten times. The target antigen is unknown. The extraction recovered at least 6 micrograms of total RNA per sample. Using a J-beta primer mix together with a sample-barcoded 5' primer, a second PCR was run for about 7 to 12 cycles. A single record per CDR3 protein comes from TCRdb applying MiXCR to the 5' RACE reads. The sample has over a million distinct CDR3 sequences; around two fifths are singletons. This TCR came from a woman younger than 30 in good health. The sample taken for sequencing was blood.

CDR3 sequence: CASSQGVSPTDTQYF. As DNA, the CDR3 is TGCGCCAGCAGCCAAGGGGTGAGCCCCACAGATACGCAGTATTTT. This chain joins TRBV4-1 and TRBJ2-3; D remains unclear. The germline V gene has CDR1 MGHRA and CDR2 YSYEKL. This CDR3 region has 15 residues. The ends were cut back, 1 base at V and 2 bases at J, with 10 bases in the middle.